This entry concerns a single T cell receptor beta chain. Within the sample, other DNA sequences also encode this same CDR3. The record originates from a study of glioma-infiltrating T cells after dendritic cell vaccination. CDR3 size: 13 residues. CDR1 is SGHVS and CDR2 is FNYEAQ in the germline V gene. Unmatched junction bases numbered 8, after V lost 5 bases and J lost 8 bases. Repertoires were generated with immunoSEQ multiplex PCR, while TCRdb's copy carries only in-frame clones and drops some. The sample includes roughly 100,000 clones, over 65% of them seen just once. This chain connects TRBV7-6 to TRBJ1-2; 7 positions match TRBD1. Sequences were derived from blood, sampled before dendritic cell vaccination. The TCR originated in a human donor with glioblastoma. Here the CDR3 DNA reads TGTGCCAGCAGCCCGCGACAGGGAGGAGGCTACACCTTC. Translated: CASSPRQGGGYTF. Using reference TRBV7-6 and TRBJ1-2 for the parts outside the CDR3, the full variable domain is GAGVSQSPRYKVTKRGQDVALRCDPISGHVSLYWYRQALGQGPEFLTYFNYEAQQDKSGLPNDRFSAERPEGSISTLTIQRTEQRDSAMYRCASSPRQGGGYTFGSGTRLTVV.